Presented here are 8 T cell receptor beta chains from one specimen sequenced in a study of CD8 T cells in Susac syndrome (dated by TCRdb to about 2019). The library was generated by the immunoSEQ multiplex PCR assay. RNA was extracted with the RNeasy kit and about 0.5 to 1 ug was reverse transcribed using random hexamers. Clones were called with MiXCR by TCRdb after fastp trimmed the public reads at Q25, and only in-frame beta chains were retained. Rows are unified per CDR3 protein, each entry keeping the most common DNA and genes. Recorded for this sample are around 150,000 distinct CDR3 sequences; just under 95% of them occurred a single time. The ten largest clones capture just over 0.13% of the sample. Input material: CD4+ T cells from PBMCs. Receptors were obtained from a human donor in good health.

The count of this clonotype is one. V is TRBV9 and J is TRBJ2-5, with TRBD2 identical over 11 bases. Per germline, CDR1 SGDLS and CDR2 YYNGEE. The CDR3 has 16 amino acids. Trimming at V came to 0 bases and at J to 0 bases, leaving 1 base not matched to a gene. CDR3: CASSVAGLADQETQYF. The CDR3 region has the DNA TGTGCCAGCAGCGTAGCGGGACTAGCGGACCAAGAGACCCAGTACTTC.

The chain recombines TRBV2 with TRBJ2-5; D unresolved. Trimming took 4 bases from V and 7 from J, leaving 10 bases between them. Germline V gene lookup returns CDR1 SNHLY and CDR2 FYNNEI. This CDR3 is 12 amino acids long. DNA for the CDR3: TGTGCCAGCAGTGTGGTGGGGATGACCCAGTACTTC. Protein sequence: CASSVVGMTQYF.

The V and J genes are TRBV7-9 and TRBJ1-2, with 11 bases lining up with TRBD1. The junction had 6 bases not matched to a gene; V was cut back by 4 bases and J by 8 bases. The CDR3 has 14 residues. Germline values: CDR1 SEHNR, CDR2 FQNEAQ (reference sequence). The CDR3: CASSSGQGASGYTF. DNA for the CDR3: TGTGCCAGCAGCTCTGGACAGGGGGCGAGCGGCTACACCTTC.

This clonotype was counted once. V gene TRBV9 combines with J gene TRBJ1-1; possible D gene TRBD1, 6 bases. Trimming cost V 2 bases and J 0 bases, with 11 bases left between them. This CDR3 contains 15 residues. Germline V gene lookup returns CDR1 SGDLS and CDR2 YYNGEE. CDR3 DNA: TGTGCCAGCAGCGTTACCAGGGACATGAACACTGAAGCTTTCTTT. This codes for CASSVTRDMNTEAFF.

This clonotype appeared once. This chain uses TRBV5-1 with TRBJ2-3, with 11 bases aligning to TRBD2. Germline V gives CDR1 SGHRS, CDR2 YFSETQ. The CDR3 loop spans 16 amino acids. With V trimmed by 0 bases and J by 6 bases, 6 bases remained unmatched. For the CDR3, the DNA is TGCGCCAGCAGCTTGGCGTTAGCGGGGGGGTCCGATACGCAGTATTTT. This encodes CASSLALAGGSDTQYF.

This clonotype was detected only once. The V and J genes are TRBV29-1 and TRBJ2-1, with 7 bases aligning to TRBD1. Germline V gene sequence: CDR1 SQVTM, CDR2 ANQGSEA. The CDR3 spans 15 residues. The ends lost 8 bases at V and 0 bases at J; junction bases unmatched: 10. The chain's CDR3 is CSLMGQLSSYNEQFF. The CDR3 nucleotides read TGCAGCCTAATGGGACAGCTGAGCTCCTACAATGAGCAGTTCTTC.

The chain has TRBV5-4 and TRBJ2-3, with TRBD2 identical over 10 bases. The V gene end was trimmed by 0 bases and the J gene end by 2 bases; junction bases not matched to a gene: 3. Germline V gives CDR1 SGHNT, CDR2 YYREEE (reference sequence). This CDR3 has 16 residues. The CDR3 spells CASSLAAGGYTDTQYF. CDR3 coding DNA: TGTGCCAGCAGCTTGGCAGCGGGGGGGTACACAGATACGCAGTATTTT.

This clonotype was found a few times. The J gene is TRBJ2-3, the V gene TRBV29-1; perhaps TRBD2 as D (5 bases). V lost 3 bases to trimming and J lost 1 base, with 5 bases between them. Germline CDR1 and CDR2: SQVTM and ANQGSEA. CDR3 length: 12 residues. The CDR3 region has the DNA TGCAGCGTTGAGCGGGGCACAGATACGCAGTATTTT. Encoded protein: CSVERGTDTQYF.